This TCR beta chain was captured by sequencing in a study of neoadjuvant anti-PD-1 for oral cavity cancer. Study background: Most patients had three to four biweekly doses of 3 mg/kg nivolumab before resection.

Analysis of PBMCs was direct, with no culture step. The repertoire was sequenced with immunoSEQ multiplex PCR; TCRdb's copy has only in-frame clones and lacks some. This sample has 17,000 or so clones; over 65% occur once, and the top ten carry 2.5% to 3.5%. This CDR3 spans 15 amino acids. Trimming at V came to 2 bases and at J to 8 bases, leaving 9 bases not matched to a gene. Germline assignment: CDR1 SGHAT and CDR2 FQNNGV. About this clone: Its antigen is not identified.

Study-level results: With a few patients per group, TCR findings need larger cohorts.

The chain couples TRBV11-2 to TRBJ2-1, with 7 bases lining up with TRBD2. Sequencing used PBMCs, obtained before nivolumab (anti-PD-1) treatment. The clonotype was recovered from a person aged 35 to 85 with oral cavity squamous cell carcinoma. The CDR3 spells CASSLKSGGGDEQFF. In nucleotides, the CDR3 is TGTGCCAGCAGCTTAAAGTCGGGAGGCGGGGATGAGCAGTTCTTC.